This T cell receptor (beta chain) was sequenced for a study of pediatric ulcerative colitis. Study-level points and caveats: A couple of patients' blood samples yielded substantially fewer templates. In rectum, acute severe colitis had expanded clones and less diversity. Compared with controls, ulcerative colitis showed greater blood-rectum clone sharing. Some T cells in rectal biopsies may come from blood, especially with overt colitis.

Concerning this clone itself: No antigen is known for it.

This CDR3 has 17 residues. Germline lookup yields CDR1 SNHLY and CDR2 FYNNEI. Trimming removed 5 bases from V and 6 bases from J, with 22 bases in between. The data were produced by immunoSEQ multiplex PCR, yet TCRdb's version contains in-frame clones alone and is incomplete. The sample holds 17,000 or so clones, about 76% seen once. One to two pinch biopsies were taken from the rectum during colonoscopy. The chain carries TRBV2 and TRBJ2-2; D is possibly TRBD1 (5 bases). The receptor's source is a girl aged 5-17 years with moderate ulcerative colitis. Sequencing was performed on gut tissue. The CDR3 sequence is CASSHPGSSTRAGELFF. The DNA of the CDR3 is TGTGCCAGCAGTCACCCAGGGTCATCCACACGCGCCGGGGAGCTGTTTTTT.